The T cell receptor (beta chain) under discussion was sequenced for a study of T cell responses to AZD1222 COVID-19 vaccine. Study-wide findings and caveats: Among spike-specific TCRs, nearly half reportedly target unmutated variant regions. No repertoire was sampled before or during the peak T cell response, only after it. With dominance at 160-218 and 743-854, vaccine-associated CD4 TCRs spanned spike. Donors were chiefly white British, with a greater number of females, and clonal diversity was perhaps underestimated.

The CDR3 length is 12 residues. Sequencing was performed with immunoSEQ multiplex PCR; in TCRdb, only in-frame clones are kept and a portion is missing. The sample consists of just under 75,000 clones, about three quarters of them appearing once. Notes on this clone: Its antigen is unidentified.

The origin of this receptor is an adult who received the AZD1222 COVID-19 vaccine. The specimen comprised peripheral blood, sampled 28 days after the second AZD1222 dose. The chain has TRBV21-1 and TRBJ2-1; the listed D gene, TRBD2, was not tested against the DNA. TRBV21-1 counts as a pseudogene. The CDR3 sequence is CASSKVGLEKFF. Written as DNA, the CDR3 is TGTGCCAGCAGCAAAGTGGGACTAGAGAAGTTCTTC.